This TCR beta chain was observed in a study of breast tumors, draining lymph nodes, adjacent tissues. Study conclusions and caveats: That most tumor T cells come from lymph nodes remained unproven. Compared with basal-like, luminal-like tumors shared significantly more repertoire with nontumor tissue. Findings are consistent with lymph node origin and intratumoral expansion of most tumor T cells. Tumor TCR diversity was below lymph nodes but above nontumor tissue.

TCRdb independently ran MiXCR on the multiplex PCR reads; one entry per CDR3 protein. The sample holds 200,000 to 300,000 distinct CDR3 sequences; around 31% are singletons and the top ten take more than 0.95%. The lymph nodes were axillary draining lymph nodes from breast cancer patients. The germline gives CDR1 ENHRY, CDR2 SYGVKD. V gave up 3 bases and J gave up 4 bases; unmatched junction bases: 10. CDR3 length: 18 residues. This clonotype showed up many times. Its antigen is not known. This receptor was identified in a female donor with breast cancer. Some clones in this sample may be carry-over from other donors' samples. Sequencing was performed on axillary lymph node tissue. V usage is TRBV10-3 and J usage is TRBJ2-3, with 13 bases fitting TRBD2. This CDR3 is CAISDIGTSGKGADTQYF. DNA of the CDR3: TGTGCCATCAGTGATATTGGGACTAGCGGGAAGGGGGCAGATACGCAGTATTTT.